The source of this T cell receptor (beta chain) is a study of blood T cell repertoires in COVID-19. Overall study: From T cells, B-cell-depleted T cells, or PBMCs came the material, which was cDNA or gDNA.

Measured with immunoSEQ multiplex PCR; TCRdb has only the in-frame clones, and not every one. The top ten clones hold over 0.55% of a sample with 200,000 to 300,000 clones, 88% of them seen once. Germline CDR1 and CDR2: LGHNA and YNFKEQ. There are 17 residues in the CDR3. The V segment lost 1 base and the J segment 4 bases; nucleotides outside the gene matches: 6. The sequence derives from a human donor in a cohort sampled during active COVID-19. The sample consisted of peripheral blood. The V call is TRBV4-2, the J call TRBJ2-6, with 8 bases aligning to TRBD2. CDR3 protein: CASSQGAGVAGANVLTF. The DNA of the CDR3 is TGTGCCAGCAGCCAAGGAGCGGGAGTGGCCGGGGCCAACGTCCTGACTTTC.